This T cell receptor (beta chain) was identified in a study of T cells in Graves' hyperthyroidism and ophthalmopathy. Amplification of TCR beta CDR3 regions was performed using RNA transcripts as template. Using the HTBI primer set, a first-round RT-PCR was run on the TCR CDR3. TCRdb reprocessed the multiplex PCR reads with MiXCR, giving one entry per CDR3 protein. There are 550,000 to 700,000 distinct CDR3 sequences in the sample; approximately 44% occur only once, and under 20% lies in the top ten. Regarding this clonotype: Its antigen remains unidentified.

Exclusion followed for patients with uncontrolled infection, other autoimmune disease, pregnancy or lactation. Study outcomes and limitations: A model of 13 V-J features distinguished ophthalmopathy from stable hyperthyroidism.

The TCR was taken from an adult woman with Graves' disease, either hyperthyroidism or ophthalmopathy (not recorded which). The specimen sequenced was peripheral blood or thyroid tissue (not recorded which).

The CDR3 reads CASSMTGDPTEAFF. In DNA, the CDR3 is TGTGCCAGCAGCATGACAGGGGACCCCACTGAAGCTTTCTTT. The rearrangement links TRBV7-2 to TRBJ1-1; 8 positions agree with TRBD1. Germline V gene lookup returns CDR1 SGHTA and CDR2 FQGNSA. The ends lost 5 bases at V and 4 bases at J; junction bases unmatched: 6. There are 14 residues in the CDR3.